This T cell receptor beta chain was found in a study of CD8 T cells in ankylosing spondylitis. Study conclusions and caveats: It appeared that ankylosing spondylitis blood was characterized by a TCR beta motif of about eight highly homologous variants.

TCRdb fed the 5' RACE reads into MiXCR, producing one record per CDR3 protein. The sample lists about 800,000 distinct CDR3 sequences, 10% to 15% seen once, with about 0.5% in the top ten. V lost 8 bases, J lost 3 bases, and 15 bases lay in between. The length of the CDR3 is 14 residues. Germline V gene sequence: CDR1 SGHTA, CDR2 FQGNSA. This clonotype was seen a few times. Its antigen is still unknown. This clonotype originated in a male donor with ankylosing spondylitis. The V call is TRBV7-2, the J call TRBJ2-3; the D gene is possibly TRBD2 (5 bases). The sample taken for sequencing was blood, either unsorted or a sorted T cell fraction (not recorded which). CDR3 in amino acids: CASAETGITDTQYF. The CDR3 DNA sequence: TGTGCCAGCGCGGAGACGGGGATTACAGATACGCAGTATTTT.